The subject of this entry is one T cell receptor (beta chain). Its specificity is unknown. Preparing the TCRbeta library involved the use of unique molecular identifiers. TCRdb called the PCR reads again in MiXCR, with one record for every CDR3 protein. The data hold some 200,000 distinct CDR3 sequences, with around 5.9% observed a single time. The entry originates in a study of T-cell reconstitution after alpha-beta-depleted transplantation in children. Study results and caveats: Reported findings indicate that, about two months after transplant, alpha-beta T cells came from several hundred expanded clones, which were derived from non-depleted graft cells. Newly made T cells mostly supplied T-cell counts and diversity one year after transplant.

This clonotype was obtained from a girl under three years old with combined immunodeficiency, due to receive a stem cell transplant. Sequencing used PBMCs, obtained before TCRalphabeta/CD19-depleted stem cell transplant.

CDR3 sequence: CASSLTALTYGYTF. The CDR3 region has the DNA TGCGCCAGCAGCTTGACAGCCCTCACCTATGGCTACACCTTC. The chain uses TRBV5-1 and TRBJ1-2; D gene uncertain. V lost 1 base, J lost 4 bases, and 11 bases lay in between. In germline, CDR1 is SGHRS, CDR2 YFSETQ. This CDR3 contains 14 residues.